This paragraph reports one T cell receptor beta chain. As yet, its antigen is unknown. The method was immunoSEQ multiplex PCR; TCRdb's version includes in-frame clones alone and lacks a portion of them. The table includes 30,000 or so clones, 80% to 95% detected once. The CDR3 sequence is 15 residues long. The V gene end was trimmed by 4 bases and the J gene end by 4 bases; junction bases not matched to a gene: 8. Germline V gene sequence: CDR1 LNHDA, CDR2 SQIVND (reference sequence). The data were taken from a study of T cell clonotyping in hematopoietic cell transplantation. Study results and caveats: Few recipient clonotypes overlapped donors; over 95% were de novo at given depth. Broader posttransplant TCR repertoire diversity was predicted by graft donor and pretransplant recipient Inverse Simpson Index values.

The V and J genes are TRBV19 and TRBJ2-7, with 9 bases fitting TRBD2. The clonotype was recovered from a female patient between 50 and 60 years old who had an allogeneic stem cell transplant from a related donor, so the T cells may come from the graft donor. Some clones in this sample may be carry-over from other donors' samples. Sample: PBMCs, taken 100 days after allogeneic stem cell transplant. The CDR3 reads CASSKVAGASYEQYF. The CDR3 nucleotides are TGTGCCAGTAGTAAGGTAGCGGGGGCTTCTTACGAGCAGTACTTC.